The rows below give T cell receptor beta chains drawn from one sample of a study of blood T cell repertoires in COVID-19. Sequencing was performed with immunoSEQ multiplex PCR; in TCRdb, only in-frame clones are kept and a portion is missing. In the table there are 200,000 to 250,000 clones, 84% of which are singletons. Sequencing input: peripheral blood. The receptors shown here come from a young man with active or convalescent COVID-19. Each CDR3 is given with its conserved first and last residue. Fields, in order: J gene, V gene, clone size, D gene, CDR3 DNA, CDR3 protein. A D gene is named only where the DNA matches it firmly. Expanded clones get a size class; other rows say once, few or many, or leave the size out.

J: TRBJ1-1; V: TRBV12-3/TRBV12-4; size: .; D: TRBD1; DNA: TGTGCCAGCAGACAGGGGGCAAACACTGAAGCTTTCTTT; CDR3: CASRQGANTEAFF
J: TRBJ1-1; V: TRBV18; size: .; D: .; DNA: TGTGCCAGCTCACCGCTTGCCAGGGCAGGTGAAGCTTTCTTT; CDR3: CASSPLARAGEAFF
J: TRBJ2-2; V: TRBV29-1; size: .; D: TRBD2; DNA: TGCAGCGTCCTAGCGGGAGCCACCGGGGAGCTGTTTTTT; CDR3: CSVLAGATGELFF
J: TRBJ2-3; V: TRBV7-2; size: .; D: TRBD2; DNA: TGTGCCAGCAGCTTAGGAGGGCGGGGGGTAGGACCTTCAGCTACGCAGTATTTT; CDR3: CASSLGGRGVGPSATQYF
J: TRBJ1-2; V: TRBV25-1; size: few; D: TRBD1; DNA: TGTGCCAGCAGTGGACAGGGTGCGTTCGGTGGCTACACCTTC; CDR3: CASSGQGAFGGYTF
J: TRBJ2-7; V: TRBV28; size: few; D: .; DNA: TGTGCCAGCAGTTACCAGGTGGGGGCAAGGGAGCAGTACTTC; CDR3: CASSYQVGAREQYF
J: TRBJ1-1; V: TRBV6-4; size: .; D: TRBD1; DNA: TGTGCCAGCAGGGGACAGGGGGCCGATCAACTGGCTTTCTTT; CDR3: CASRGQGADQLAFF
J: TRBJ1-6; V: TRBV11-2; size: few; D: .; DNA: TGTGCCAGCAGCCCCCCGGGGTCCTATAATTCACCCCTCCACTTT; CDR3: CASSPPGSYNSPLHF
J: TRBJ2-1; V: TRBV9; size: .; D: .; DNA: TGTGCCAGCAGCGTCCAGGCCTACAATGAGCAGTTCTTC; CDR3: CASSVQAYNEQFF
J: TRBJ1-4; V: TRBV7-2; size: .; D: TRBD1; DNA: TGTGCCAGCAGCTTAGCCCGGGACAGGGGGCGCGGGAATGAAAAACTGTTTTTT; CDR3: CASSLARDRGRGNEKLFF
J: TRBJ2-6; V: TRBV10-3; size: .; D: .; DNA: TGTGCCATCAGTGCCTCAGACTCCTCTGGGGCCAACGTCCTGACTTTC; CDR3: CAISASDSSGANVLTF
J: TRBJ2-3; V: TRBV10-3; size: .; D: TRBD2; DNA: TGTGCCATCAGTCCTTGGACTAGCGGGAGGGCCGGGACAGATACGCAGTATTTT; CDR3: CAISPWTSGRAGTDTQYF
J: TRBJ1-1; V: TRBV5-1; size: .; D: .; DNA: TGCGCCAGCAGCGTGACAGGTGTTAACACTGAAGCTTTCTTT; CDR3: CASSVTGVNTEAFF
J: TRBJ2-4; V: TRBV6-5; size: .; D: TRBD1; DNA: TGTGCCACCAGGGTACAGGGGTTGGACATTCAGTACTTC; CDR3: CATRVQGLDIQYF
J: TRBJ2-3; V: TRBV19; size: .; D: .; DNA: TGTGCCAGTAGTATTCGCGGAGGCCCCACAGATACGCAGTATTTT; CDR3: CASSIRGGPTDTQYF
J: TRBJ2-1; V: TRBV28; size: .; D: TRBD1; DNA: TGTGCCAGCAGTTTCCCTATCCGGGACAGAAACAATGAGCAGTTCTTC; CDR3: CASSFPIRDRNNEQFF
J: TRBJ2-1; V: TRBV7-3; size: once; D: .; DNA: TGTGCCAGCAGCTTGGTGGTGGGGGGAGACAATGAGCAGTTCTTC; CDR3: CASSLVVGGDNEQFF
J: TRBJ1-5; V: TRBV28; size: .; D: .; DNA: TGTGCCAGCAGTCCCAGTCTCAATCAGCCCCAGCATTTT; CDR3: CASSPSLNQPQHF
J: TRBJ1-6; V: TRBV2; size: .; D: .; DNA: TGTGCCAGCAGTGGGACAGTCAATAATTCACCCCTCCACTTT; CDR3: CASSGTVNNSPLHF
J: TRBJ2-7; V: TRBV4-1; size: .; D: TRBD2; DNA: TGCGCCAGCAGCCAAGATCTAGCGGGAGCCTCCTACGAGCAGTACTTC; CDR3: CASSQDLAGASYEQYF
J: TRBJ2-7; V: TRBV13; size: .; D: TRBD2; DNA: TGTGCCAGCAGCCCCGGACTAGCGGTCTACGAGCAGTACTTC; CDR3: CASSPGLAVYEQYF
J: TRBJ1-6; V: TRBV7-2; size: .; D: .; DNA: TGTGCCAGCAGCTTGAATACGGTTACCAATTCACCCCTCCACTTT; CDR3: CASSLNTVTNSPLHF
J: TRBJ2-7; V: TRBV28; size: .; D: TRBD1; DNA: TGTGCCAGCAGTTTGGGGACAGGGGGCGACGAGCAGTACTTC; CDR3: CASSLGTGGDEQYF
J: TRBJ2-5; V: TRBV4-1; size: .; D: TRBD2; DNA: TGCGCCAGCAGCCAAGGGACTAGCGGGGGAACCCGAGCCGAGACCCAGTACTTC; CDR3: CASSQGTSGGTRAETQYF
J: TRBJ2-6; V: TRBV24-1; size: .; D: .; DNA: TGTGCCACCAGTGACCAGGACAAGACGGGGGCCAACGTCCTGACTTTC; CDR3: CATSDQDKTGANVLTF
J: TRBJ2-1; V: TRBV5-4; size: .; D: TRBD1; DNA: TGTGCCAGCAGCGATCGGACAGGGATCGTGAATGAGCAGTTCTTC; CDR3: CASSDRTGIVNEQFF
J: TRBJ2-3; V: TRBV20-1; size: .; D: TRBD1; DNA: TGCAGTGCTTTACAGGGGGCCCAAAAGTATTTT; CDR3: CSALQGAQKYF
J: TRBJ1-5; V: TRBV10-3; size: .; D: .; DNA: TGTGCCGTAGGGGGCAATCAGCCCCAGCATTTT; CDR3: CAVGGNQPQHF
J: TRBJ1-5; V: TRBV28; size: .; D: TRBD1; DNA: TGTGCCAGCAGTTTTACGGACAGGATCAATCAGCCCCAGCATTTT; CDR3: CASSFTDRINQPQHF
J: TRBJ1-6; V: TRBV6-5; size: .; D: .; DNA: TGTGCCAGCAGCCGGGGATTCGGTTCACCCCTCCACTTT; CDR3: CASSRGFGSPLHF
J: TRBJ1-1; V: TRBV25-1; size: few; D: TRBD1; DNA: TGTGCCAGCAGTGCCGACAGGGCCAATGAAGCTTTCTTT; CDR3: CASSADRANEAFF
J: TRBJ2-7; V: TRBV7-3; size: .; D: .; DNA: TGTGCCAGCAGCTTAACTCAGGGCTACGAGCAGTACTTC; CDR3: CASSLTQGYEQYF
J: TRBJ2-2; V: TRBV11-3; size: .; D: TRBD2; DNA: TGTGCCAGCAGCTTAGTTAGCGGGAGTCACACCGGGGAGCTGTTTTTT; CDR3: CASSLVSGSHTGELFF
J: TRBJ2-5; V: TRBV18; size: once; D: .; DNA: TGTGCCAGCTCACCAGGGCTCCGTGAGACCCAGTACTTC; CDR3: CASSPGLRETQYF
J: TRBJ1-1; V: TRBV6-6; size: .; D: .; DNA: TGTGCCAGCACCTTCGGGAGGTTGACCATGAACACTGAAGCTTTCTTT; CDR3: CASTFGRLTMNTEAFF
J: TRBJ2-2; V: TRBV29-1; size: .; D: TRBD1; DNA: TGCAGCGTTGAAGATTGGGTATCAGGGGGCACCGGGGAGCTGTTTTTT; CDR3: CSVEDWVSGGTGELFF
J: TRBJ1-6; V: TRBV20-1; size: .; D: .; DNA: TGCAGTGCTAGTGCAGGGTTGAATTCACCCCTCCACTTT; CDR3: CSASAGLNSPLHF
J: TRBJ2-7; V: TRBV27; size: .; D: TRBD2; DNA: TGTGCCAGCAGTTTGACTAGCCCGCGAAATGGGGCCTACGAGCAGTACTTC; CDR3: CASSLTSPRNGAYEQYF
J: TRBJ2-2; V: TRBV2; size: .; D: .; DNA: TGTGCCAGCACTGGTTCGGGTGACACCGGGGAGCTGTTTTTT; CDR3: CASTGSGDTGELFF
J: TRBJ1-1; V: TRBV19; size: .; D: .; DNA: TGTGCCAGTAGTTCCGGGCAGGGCTTTTTGACTGAAGCTTTCTTT; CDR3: CASSSGQGFLTEAFF
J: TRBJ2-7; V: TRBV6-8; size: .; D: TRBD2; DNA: TGTGCCAGCAGTTACACTAGCGGGAGGGCCGAGCAGTACTTC; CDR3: CASSYTSGRAEQYF
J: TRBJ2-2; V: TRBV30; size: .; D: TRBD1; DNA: TGTGCCTGGAATCCGAGACAGGGGGCCCCCGGGGAGCTGTTTTTT; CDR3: CAWNPRQGAPGELFF
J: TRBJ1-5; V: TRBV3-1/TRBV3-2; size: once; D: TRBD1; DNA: TGTGCCAGCAGTCCAACAGGGGATAGCAATCAGCCCCAGCATTTT; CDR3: CASSPTGDSNQPQHF
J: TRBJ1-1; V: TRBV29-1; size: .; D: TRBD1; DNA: TGCAGCGTCGACAGGGGGACTGAAGCTTTCTTT; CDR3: CSVDRGTEAFF
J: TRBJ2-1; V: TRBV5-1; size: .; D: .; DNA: TGCGCCAGCAGCCCAGGGGACCCCGACTACAATGAGCAGTTCTTC; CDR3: CASSPGDPDYNEQFF
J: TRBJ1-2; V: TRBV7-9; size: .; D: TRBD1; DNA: TGTGCCAGCAGTCCGACAGGGTCCTATGGCTACACCTTC; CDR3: CASSPTGSYGYTF
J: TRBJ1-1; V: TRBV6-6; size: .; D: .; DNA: TGTGCCAGCAGCGAACGACGGGACACTGAAGCTTTCTTT; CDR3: CASSERRDTEAFF
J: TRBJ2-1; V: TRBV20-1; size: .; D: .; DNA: TGCAGTGCTAGTCCCCGGGGGATCAGCTCCTACAATGAGCAGTTCTTC; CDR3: CSASPRGISSYNEQFF
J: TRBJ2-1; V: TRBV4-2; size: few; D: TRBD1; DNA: TGTGCCAGCAGCCTAGGGACAGGGGGTTCCTACAATGAGCAGTTCTTC; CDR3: CASSLGTGGSYNEQFF
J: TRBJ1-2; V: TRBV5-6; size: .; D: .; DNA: TGTGCCAGCAGCCCCACGCACAGGGAAGCGGTCGGCTACACCTTC; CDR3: CASSPTHREAVGYTF
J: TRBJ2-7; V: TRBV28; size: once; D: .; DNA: TGTGCCAGCGGTGGGACACCCGTAGCCTACGAGCAGTACTTC; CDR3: CASGGTPVAYEQYF
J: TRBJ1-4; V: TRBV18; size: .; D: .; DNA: TGTGCCAGCTCACCACGCACAGTTGCAACTAATGAAAAACTGTTTTTT; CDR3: CASSPRTVATNEKLFF
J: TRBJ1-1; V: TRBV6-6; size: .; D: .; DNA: TGTGCCAGCAGCCCGCCAGGAGGGAACACTGAAGCTTTCTTT; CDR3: CASSPPGGNTEAFF
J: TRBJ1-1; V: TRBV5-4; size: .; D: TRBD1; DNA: TGTGCCAGCAGCTTAGCAGGGGGCGCGACTGAAGCTTTCTTT; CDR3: CASSLAGGATEAFF
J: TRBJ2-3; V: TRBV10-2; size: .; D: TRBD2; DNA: TGCGCCAGCAGGCTAGCGGGGGCTAGCACAGATACGCAGTATTTT; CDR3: CASRLAGASTDTQYF
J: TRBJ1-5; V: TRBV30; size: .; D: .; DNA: TGTGCCTGTGGAGGCGGCATCAATCAGCCCCAGCATTTT; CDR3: CACGGGINQPQHF
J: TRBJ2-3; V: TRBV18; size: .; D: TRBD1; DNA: TGTGCCAGCTCACCGAGGGACCGGACAGGGATGTCAGATACGCAGTATTTT; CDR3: CASSPRDRTGMSDTQYF
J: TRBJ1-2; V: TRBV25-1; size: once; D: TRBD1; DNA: TGTGCCAGCAGTGAACTTGGGACAGGGGGCCGTAGGGACTATGGCTACACCTTC; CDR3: CASSELGTGGRRDYGYTF
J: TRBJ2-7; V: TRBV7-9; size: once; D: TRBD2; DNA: TGTGCCAGCAGCCCACGACGTTCCCTAGCGGACCTCGCCTACGAGCAGTACTTC; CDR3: CASSPRRSLADLAYEQYF